This entry concerns a single T cell receptor (beta chain). What this receptor recognizes is not known. No much larger clone exists at a distance of one base, and base qualities are not known. Per the germline V gene, MNHEY is the CDR1 and SVGAGI is the CDR2. From its cysteine to its phenylalanine, the CDR3 spans 17 amino acids. This entry keeps only the CDR3 DNA: 51 bases, framed from base 1. Trimming leaves V shorter by 1 base and J shorter by 8 bases, with the junction holding 14 bases beyond the gene matches. The data were produced on an Illumina HiSeq 1500. The public reads were run again by TCRdb, first through fastp at Q25 and then through MiXCR, and only productive beta chains were kept. CDR3 protein duplicates are merged, each entry listing the most common genes and DNA. The sample data list approximately 250,000 distinct CDR3 sequences, and 9% to 15% of these were observed just once. The ten largest clones represent about 1.5% of the sample.

This record belongs to a study of T cell repertoires in cytomegalovirus infection (dated by TCRdb to between 2019 and 2020). In the study overall: The HLA type of each donor mattered for the analysis, because public TCR beta signatures pointed to carriage of CMV infection along with the matching HLA type.

The paper as a whole reports these results and caveats: The ex vivo response was dominated by HLA-C-restricted CMV-specific TCR beta clonotypes, and the single most frequent clonotype in two of eight donors was supplied by these HLA-C-restricted clonotypes. In both this cohort and an independent roughly 350-donor cohort, the cumulative frequency of public TCR beta family members distinguished carriers of CMV infection plus the relevant HLA type.

The clonotype was recovered from a human donor in good health (CMV status not recorded). Some clones in this sample may be carry-over from other donors' samples. Recombination connected TRBV6-5 to TRBJ2-1, with 7 central nucleotides matching TRBD2. Sequencing input: PBMCs. This receptor has the CDR3 CASSYWGGGRADHEQFF. The DNA reads as follows: TGTGCCAGCAGTTACTGGGGGGGGGGGAGGGCCGATCATGAGCAGTTCTTC.